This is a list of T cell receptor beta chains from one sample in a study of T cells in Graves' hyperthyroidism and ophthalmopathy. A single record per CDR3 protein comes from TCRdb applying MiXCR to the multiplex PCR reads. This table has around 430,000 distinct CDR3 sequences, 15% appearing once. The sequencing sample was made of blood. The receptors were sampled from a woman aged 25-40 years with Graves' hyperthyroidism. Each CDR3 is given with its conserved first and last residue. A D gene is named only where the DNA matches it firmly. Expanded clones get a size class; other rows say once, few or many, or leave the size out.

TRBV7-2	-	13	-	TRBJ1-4	CASSREAGEKLFF	TGTGCCAGCAGCAGGGAGGCGGGTGAAAAACTGTTTTTT
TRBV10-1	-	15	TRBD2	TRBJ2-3	CASSQTSGGTDMQYF	TGCGCCAGCAGTCAGACTAGCGGTGGCACAGATATGCAGTATTTT
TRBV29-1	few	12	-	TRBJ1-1	CSVVRDGTEAFF	TGCAGCGTAGTCAGGGATGGCACTGAAGCTTTCTTT
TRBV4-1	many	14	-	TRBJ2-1	CASSQDASRDEQFF	TGCGCCAGCAGCCAAGATGCTAGCCGCGATGAGCAGTTCTTC
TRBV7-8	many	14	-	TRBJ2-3	CASSFQSRTDTQYF	TGTGCCAGCAGCTTTCAGTCCCGCACAGATACGCAGTATTTT
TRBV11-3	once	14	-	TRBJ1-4	CASSLRQNNEKLFF	TGTGCCAGCAGCTTACGACAGAATAATGAAAAACTGTTTTTT
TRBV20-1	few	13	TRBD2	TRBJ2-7	CSAPGGARYEQYF	TGCAGTGCACCCGGGGGGGCGCGTTACGAGCAGTACTTC
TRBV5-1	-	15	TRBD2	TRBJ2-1	CASSLVASGYNEQFF	TGCGCCAGCAGCTTGGTGGCTAGCGGGTACAATGAGCAGTTCTTC
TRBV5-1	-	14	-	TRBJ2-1	CASSLDGTYNEQFF	TGCGCCAGCAGCTTGGACGGGACCTACAATGAGCAGTTCTTC
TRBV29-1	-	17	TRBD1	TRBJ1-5	CSVVFTGTGQSNQPQHF	TGCAGCGTCGTATTCACCGGGACAGGGCAGAGCAATCAGCCCCAGCATTTT
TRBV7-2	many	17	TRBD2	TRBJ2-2	CASRHTRGDLNTGELFF	TGTGCCAGCAGGCATACCCGGGGGGATTTGAACACCGGGGAGCTGTTTTTT
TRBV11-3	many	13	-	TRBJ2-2	CASGRSNTGELFF	TGTGCCAGCGGGAGGTCGAACACCGGGGAGCTGTTTTTT
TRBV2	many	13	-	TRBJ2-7	CASNRGAFNEQYF	TGTGCCAGCAACCGGGGGGCTTTCAACGAGCAGTACTTC
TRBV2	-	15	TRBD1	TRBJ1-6	CASSREGAIGPPLHF	TGTGCCAGCAGTCGAGAGGGGGCAATAGGTCCACCCCTCCACTTT
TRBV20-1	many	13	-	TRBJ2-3	CSARDPYTDTQYF	TGCAGTGCTAGAGATCCTTACACAGATACGCAGTATTTT
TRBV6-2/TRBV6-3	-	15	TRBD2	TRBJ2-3	CASTPLAGGTDTQYF	TGTGCCAGCACCCCCCTAGCGGGAGGAACAGATACGCAGTATTTT
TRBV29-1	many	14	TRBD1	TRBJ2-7	CSVDVGQGADEQYF	TGCAGCGTTGATGTGGGCCAGGGGGCAGACGAGCAGTACTTC
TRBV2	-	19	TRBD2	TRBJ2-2	CASATPTSGRSENTGELFF	TGTGCCAGCGCAACCCCGACTAGCGGGAGATCTGAGAACACCGGAGAGCTGTTTTTT
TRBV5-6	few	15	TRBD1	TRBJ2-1	CASSLGTGGSDEQFF	TGTGCCAGCAGCTTGGGGACAGGGGGCTCCGATGAGCAGTTCTTC
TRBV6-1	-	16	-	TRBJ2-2	CASSVQLPGDTGELFF	TGTGCCAGCAGTGTCCAGCTGCCGGGGGACACCGGGGAGCTGTTTTTT
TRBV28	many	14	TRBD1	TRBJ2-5	CASRGPGGQETQYF	TGTGCCAGCAGGGGGCCAGGGGGACAAGAGACCCAGTACTTC
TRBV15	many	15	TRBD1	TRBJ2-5	CATSRVPTGGKTQYF	TGTGCCACCAGCAGAGTACCGACAGGGGGAAAGACCCAGTACTTC
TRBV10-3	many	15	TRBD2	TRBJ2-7	CAISGVAGSSYEQYF	TGTGCCATCAGTGGGGTAGCGGGTAGCTCCTACGAGCAGTACTTC
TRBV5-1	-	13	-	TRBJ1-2	CASGQPDNYGYTF	TGCGCCAGCGGGCAACCAGATAACTATGGCTACACCTTC
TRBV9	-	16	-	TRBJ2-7	CASSAATGWSSYEQYF	TGTGCCAGCAGCGCCGCAACCGGCTGGAGCTCCTACGAGCAGTACTTC
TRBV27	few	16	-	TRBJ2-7	CASSSPTQRGTYEQYF	TGTGCCAGCAGTTCCCCGACCCAGAGGGGAACCTACGAGCAGTACTTC